This T cell receptor beta chain was retrieved from a study of blood T cell repertoires in COVID-19. The wider study: Sources were T cells, B-cell-depleted T cells, or PBMCs; the material itself was cDNA or gDNA.

The V and J ends lost 6 bases and 1 base, in that order; junction bases with no gene match: 6. Germline loops: CDR1 MDHEN, CDR2 SYDVKM. The CDR3 is 15 residues long. Authors' analysis steps: Nucleated cell number was recorded as an estimate derived from reference gene primer amplification. The method was immunoSEQ multiplex PCR; TCRdb's version includes in-frame clones alone and lacks a portion of them. V and J calls and clone size are given by that table; D and trimming were obtained from the DNA. Counted here are roughly 430,000 clones, about 88% occurring once; the ten biggest clones make up roughly 1.4%. Individuals aged 18 to 89 years were recruited from approximately 24 US areas. Participants' reported clinical history set cohort assignment.

V and J are TRBV28 and TRBJ1-1, with 9 nucleotides matching TRBD1. Sequenced sample: PBMCs or T cells enriched from blood (not recorded which). The TCR comes from a woman aged 18-29 years who had been exposed to COVID-19. The CDR3 nucleotides read TGTGCCAGCAGGCCACAGGGGGCTGGGAACACTGAAGCTTTCTTT. Its translation is CASRPQGAGNTEAFF.